Presented here are 18 T cell receptor beta chains from one specimen sequenced in a study of T cells in localized non-small cell lung cancer. Here immunoSEQ multiplex PCR was the method, and the copy in TCRdb shows in-frame clones only, minus some. The sample holds fewer than 100,000 clones; around 80% are singletons and the top ten take roughly 9.8%. The material sequenced was peripheral blood, taken before any cancer treatment. Receptors originate from a female donor over 55 with stage I lung adenocarcinoma.

The chain combines TRBV7-3 with TRBJ1-2, with D perhaps TRBD1 (6 bases). There are 17 residues in the CDR3. Germline V lookup: CDR1 SGHTA, CDR2 FQGTGA. Trimming stripped 0 bases from V and 6 bases from J, with 20 bases between. In nucleotides, the CDR3 is TGTGCCAGCAGCTTAACGGGCCCGGACACAGGGAGGGATGGCTACACCTTC. Residues: CASSLTGPDTGRDGYTF.

The table lists this clone with a count of one. V and J are TRBV18 and TRBJ2-7; 7 bases fit TRBD2. CDR3 length equals 16 residues. Germline lookup yields CDR1 KGHSH and CDR2 LQKENI. V lost 2 bases to trimming and J lost 2 bases; unmatched junction nucleotides: 9. CDR3 nucleotide sequence: TGTGCCAGCTCACCAAAGGGTCTGGGGGGGGCCTACGAGCAGTACTTC. Protein: CASSPKGLGGAYEQYF.

Note on this clone: Mismatch with germline at one junction end may stem from a read error. J is TRBJ2-1 and V is TRBV7-7, with a possible D match to TRBD1 (5 bases). CDR1 and CDR2 (germline): SSHAT, FNYEAQ (reference sequence). The CDR3 is 14 residues long. The DNA for the CDR3 is TGTGCTAGCAGCTTAGGGGTCTCCTACAATGAGCAGTTCTTC. This translates into CASSLGVSYNEQFF. Drawing the rest from reference TRBV7-7 and TRBJ2-1, the complete variable domain is GAGVSQSPRYKVTKRGQDVTLRCDPISSHATLYWYQQALGQGPEFLTYFNYEAQPDKSGLPSDRFSAERPEGSISTLTIQRTEQRDSAMYRCASSLGVSYNEQFFGPGTRLTVL.

This chain links TRBV19 with TRBJ1-1; D remains ambiguous. Per germline, CDR1 LNHDA and CDR2 SQIVND (reference sequence). Trimming pared 6 bases from V and 9 bases from J, leaving 20 bases between. This CDR3 has 14 residues. The CDR3 DNA sequence: TGTGCCAGTAGCCACCATCAAATTCGGGGAAAAGCTTTCTTT. This encodes CASSHHQIRGKAFF.

This chain links TRBV5-1 with TRBJ2-7, with 7 bases aligning to TRBD2. The CDR3 runs 14 residues. Germline V gene sequence: CDR1 SGHRS, CDR2 YFSETQ. V lost 3 bases and J lost 6; bases outside the gene matches: 9. CDR3: CASSSRSGGGEQYF. The CDR3 nucleotides read TGCGCCAGCAGCTCCCGTAGTGGGGGGGGCGAGCAGTACTTC.

The J gene is TRBJ2-7, the V gene TRBV4-2, with D hard to call. The CDR3 spans 13 residues. Trimming removed 5 bases from V and 0 bases from J, with 8 bases in between. CDR1 is LGHNA, CDR2 YNFKEQ, per germline. The CDR3 here is CASSLVSSYEQYF. As DNA, the CDR3 is TGTGCCAGCAGCTTGGTGAGCTCCTACGAGCAGTACTTC.

The rearrangement links TRBV7-7 to TRBJ2-3; 7 bases fit TRBD1. CDR1 SSHAT and CDR2 FNYEAQ come from the germline V gene (reference sequence). V dropped 5 bases and J dropped 6; count of bases not matched to a gene: 8. The CDR3 has 14 residues. The CDR3 DNA reads TGTGCCAGCAGCCGACAGGGTACGATCGATACGCAGTATTTT. Residues: CASSRQGTIDTQYF. Full variable domain (missing parts from reference TRBV7-7 and TRBJ2-3): GAGVSQSPRYKVTKRGQDVTLRCDPISSHATLYWYQQALGQGPEFLTYFNYEAQPDKSGLPSDRFSAERPEGSISTLTIQRTEQRDSAMYRCASSRQGTIDTQYFGPGTRLTVL.

The V and J genes are TRBV27 and TRBJ2-7; 9 bases match TRBD1. The CDR3 extends over 15 amino acids. J lost 0 bases, V lost 7 bases, and 7 bases had no gene match. The germline V gene has CDR1 MNHEY and CDR2 SMNVEV (reference sequence). CDR3 in amino acids: CASKPGTGISYEQYF. The CDR3 nucleotides are TGTGCCAGCAAGCCTGGGACAGGGATCTCCTACGAGCAGTACTTC.

This clone was counted ten times or more. J is TRBJ1-2 and V is TRBV14; D is uncertain. V was shortened by 2 bases and J by 2 bases, with 9 bases between the two germline ends. The CDR3 runs to 14 residues. Germline assignment: CDR1 SGHDN and CDR2 FVKESK. The DNA for the CDR3 is TGTGCCAGCAGCCAACAGGCGAACAACTATGGCTACACCTTC. This translates into CASSQQANNYGYTF.

The chain carries TRBV9 and TRBJ2-1; tentatively, D is TRBD1 or TRBD2 (5 bases each). Germline loops: CDR1 SGDLS, CDR2 YYNGEE. Trimming left V 3 bases short and J 8 bases short, with 15 bases between. The CDR3 spans 14 residues. In DNA, the CDR3 is TGTGCCAGCAGCGCGGACGGGACGACTCATGAGCAGTTCTTC. Its translation is CASSADGTTHEQFF.

The V gene is TRBV2, the J gene TRBJ1-2, with TRBD1 matching over 10 bases. CDR3 length equals 15 residues. Germline values: CDR1 SNHLY, CDR2 FYNNEI. With V trimmed by 3 bases and J by 5 bases, 6 bases remained unmatched. Here the CDR3 DNA reads TGTGCCAGCAGTGATCGACAGGGGGCATTGTATGGCTACACCTTC. Protein sequence: CASSDRQGALYGYTF.

The genes are TRBV11-2 and TRBJ1-1; weak D call: TRBD1 (6 bases). Germline V gives CDR1 SGHAT, CDR2 FQNNGV. The CDR3 consists of 15 residues. The V and J ends lost 2 bases and 5 bases respectively, with 15 bases between them. The CDR3 nucleotides are TGTGCCAGCAGCTTACGTGACAGAGGGGGAACTGAAGCTTTCTTT. Protein: CASSLRDRGGTEAFF.

The gene calls are TRBV6-5 and TRBJ2-7; D not resolved. This CDR3 has 11 residues. V lost 0 bases and J 6 bases, leaving 3 bases between the germline ends. Per germline, CDR1 MNHEY and CDR2 SVGAGI. CDR3 in amino acids: CASSYSGEQYF. The DNA for the CDR3 is TGTGCCAGCAGTTACTCAGGCGAGCAGTACTTC.

Here the CDR3 DNA reads TGTGCCAGCAGCTTGGAGCAGGGGGCTTACAATGAGCAGTTCTTC. Protein: CASSLEQGAYNEQFF. This chain connects TRBV5-8 to TRBJ2-1, with 8 nucleotides matching TRBD1. Per germline, CDR1 SGHTS and CDR2 YDEGEE. With 0 bases clipped from V and 4 bases from J, the junction kept 3 bases outside the gene matches. The CDR3 consists of 15 residues. The whole variable domain, remainder taken from reference TRBV5-8 and TRBJ2-1, is EAGVTQSPTHLIKTRGQQATLRCSPISGHTSVYWYQQALGLGLQFLLWYDEGEERNRGNFPPRFSGRQFPNYSSELNVNALELEDSALYLCASSLEQGAYNEQFFGPGTRLTVL.

This chain links TRBV6-5 with TRBJ2-1, with unresolved D. Germline V gives CDR1 MNHEY, CDR2 SVGAGI. V was trimmed by 5 bases and J by 3 bases, leaving 11 bases between them. The CDR3 spans 14 residues. The CDR3 nucleotides are TGTGCCAGCAGTATACCGGGCCTCTACAATGAGCAGTTCTTC. The encoded protein is CASSIPGLYNEQFF.

In this sample, this clone is medium-sized (0.01 to 0.1%). This CDR3 reads CASTGQLRDTEAFF. CDR3 nucleotide sequence: TGTGCCAGCACTGGACAGTTGCGAGACACTGAAGCTTTCTTT. The rearrangement links TRBV2 to TRBJ1-1; D is perhaps TRBD1 (6 bases). V was shortened by 7 bases and J by 3 bases, with 15 bases between the two germline ends. The CDR3 runs 14 residues. The germline CDR1 and CDR2 sequences are SNHLY and FYNNEI. The whole variable domain, remainder taken from reference TRBV2 and TRBJ1-1, is EPEVTQTPSHQVTQMGQEVILRCVPISNHLYFYWYRQILGQKVEFLVSFYNNEISEKSEIFDDQFSVERPDGSNFTLKIRSTKLEDSAMYFCASTGQLRDTEAFFGQGTRLTVV.

The genes are TRBV29-1 and TRBJ2-7; no firm D call. Germline assignment: CDR1 SQVTM and CDR2 ANQGSEA. The CDR3 is 12 residues long. V was trimmed by 4 bases and J by 7 bases, leaving 14 bases between them. CDR3 residues: CSVVRVPGEQYF. CDR3 in DNA: TGCAGCGTTGTCCGGGTCCCTGGGGAGCAGTACTTC.

The chain combines TRBV29-1 with TRBJ2-1; D unclear. There are 13 residues in the CDR3. Trimming stripped 7 bases from V and 0 bases from J, with 10 bases between. CDR1 is SQVTM, CDR2 ANQGSEA, per germline. In nucleotides, the CDR3 is TGCAGCGGTAGGGCCGCCTCCTACAATGAGCAGTTCTTC. The encoded protein is CSGRAASYNEQFF.